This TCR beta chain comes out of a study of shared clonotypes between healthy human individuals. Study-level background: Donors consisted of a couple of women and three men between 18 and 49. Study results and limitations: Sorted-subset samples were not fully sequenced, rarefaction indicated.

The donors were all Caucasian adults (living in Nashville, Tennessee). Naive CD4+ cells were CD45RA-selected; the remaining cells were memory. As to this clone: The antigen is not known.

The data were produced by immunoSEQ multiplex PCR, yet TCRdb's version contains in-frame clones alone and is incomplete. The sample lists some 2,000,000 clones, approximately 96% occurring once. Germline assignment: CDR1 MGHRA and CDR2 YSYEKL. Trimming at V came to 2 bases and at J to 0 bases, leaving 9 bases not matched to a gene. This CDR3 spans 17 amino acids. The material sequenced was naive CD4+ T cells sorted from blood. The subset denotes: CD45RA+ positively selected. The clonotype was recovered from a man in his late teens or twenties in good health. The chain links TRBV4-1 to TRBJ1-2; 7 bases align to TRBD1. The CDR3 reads CASSQSRDRQANYGYTF. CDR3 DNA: TGCGCCAGCAGCCAATCGCGGGACAGACAAGCTAACTATGGCTACACCTTC.